The source of this TCR beta chain is a study of T-cell memory formation after mild COVID-19. As for the study in general: TCR clusters were mostly donor specific. Study-wide findings and caveats: Whether second-wave clones peaking at day 37 were SARS-CoV-2 specific went unconfirmed. Contracting CD4+ clones lay largely in CM and EM, with CD8+ ones residing in EMRA.

This CDR3 has 14 amino acids. In germline, CDR1 is ENHRY, CDR2 SYGVKD. V lost 6 bases to trimming and J lost 0 bases; unmatched junction nucleotides: 1. This clonotype has a handful of counts. What it binds is unknown. After 5'RACE with constant-segment primers, TCR alpha and TCR beta cDNA libraries carrying sample barcodes and UMIs were obtained. TCRdb redid the calling of the 5' RACE reads with MiXCR, one entry per CDR3 protein. Seen here are some 210,000 distinct CDR3 sequences, 8% to 11% observed once, and the top ten hold 3%. The sample comprised PBMCs or a T cell subset sorted from them (not recorded which). The clonotype was recovered from a man between 18 and 35 years old who had mild COVID-19 (a few samples of this study predate the infection). Cell type and time point are not known. This chain connects TRBV10-3 to TRBJ2-5; 10 bases map to TRBD1. CDR3 DNA sequence: TGTGCCATCAGGGGGACAGGGGACCAAGAGACCCAGTACTTC. Protein product: CAIRGTGDQETQYF.